The 3 T cell receptor beta chains listed next were all sequenced from one sample in a study of cytomegalovirus exposure and HLA in healthy donors (dated by TCRdb to 2015 to 2018). The receptor library was made with the immunoSEQ multiplex PCR assay. The multiplex PCR relied on a mix of 60 forward primers for TCR Vbeta segments and 13 reverse primers for TCR Jbeta segments. TCRdb re-hosts the immuneACCESS table, in-frame sequences only. Its copies lack some clones; in the studies checked, an unresolved V gene accounts for under half of them, and the cause for the rest is not known. The sample table shows some 130,000 clones, and 60% to 80% are seen once. Less than 5% of the sample is in the top ten clones. The sequencing input was PBMCs. These receptors came from a man in his fifties in good health and CMV-seropositive.

This chain uses TRBV6-1 with TRBJ1-5, with unresolved D. Germline V gene sequence: CDR1 MNHNS, CDR2 SASEGT. The CDR3 is 17 amino acids. Trimming shortened V by 2 bases and J by 1 base, and 15 bases separated the two germline ends. The CDR3: CASSEPRFRESNQPQHF. For the CDR3, the DNA is TGTGCCAGCAGTGAACCTCGTTTTAGAGAAAGCAATCAGCCCCAGCATTTT.

The genes are TRBV4-2 and TRBJ2-3; 7 positions match TRBD1. Germline CDR1 reads LGHNA; CDR2 reads YNFKEQ. The CDR3 is 16 residues long. Germline trimming cut 4 bases from V and 0 bases from J; bases unmatched to any gene: 7. DNA of the CDR3: TGTGCCAGCAGCCCAGAGGGACAGTCTAGCACAGATACGCAGTATTTT. Its protein product is CASSPEGQSSTDTQYF.

V usage is TRBV12-5 and J usage is TRBJ2-7; TRBD2 matches at 11 bases. CDR1 and CDR2 from the germline V gene are LGHNT and FRNRAP. The V segment lost 5 bases and the J segment 6 bases; nucleotides outside the gene matches: 6. This CDR3 has 14 residues. The CDR3 bases are TGTGCTAGTGGTCCTCGGCTAGCGGGAGGCGAGCAGTACTTC. This codes for CASGPRLAGGEQYF.